The 20 T cell receptor beta chains listed next were all sequenced from one sample in a study of T cells in Graves' hyperthyroidism and ophthalmopathy (dated by TCRdb to between 2017 and 2020). The receptor library was made with multiplex PCR. TCRdb records Illumina HiSeq 2000 as the sequencer. The TCR beta CDR3 regions were amplified from RNA transcripts. For the first round of RT-PCR on the TCR CDR3, the HTBI primer set was used together with the Qiagen OneStep RT-PCR kit. TCRdb redid the processing of the public reads, applying fastp at Q25 and MiXCR, and retained in-frame beta chains. CDR3 protein sequences are deduplicated, and each keeps its most common genes and DNA. The sample table holds a few hundred thousand distinct CDR3 sequences, of which more than 15% were seen once. Of the sample, roughly 3% falls within the top ten clones. Specimen: blood. The source is a woman between 40 and 50 years old with Graves' ophthalmopathy.

The chain employs TRBV9 and TRBJ2-1, with 8 bases lining up with TRBD1. Germline CDR1 SGDLS, CDR2 YYNGEE. This CDR3 is 14 amino acids long. V dropped 7 bases and J dropped 0; count of bases not matched to a gene: 3. The CDR3 DNA reads TGTGCCAGCGGACAGGGAAGCTCCTACAATGAGCAGTTCTTC. Residues: CASGQGSSYNEQFF. Filled out from reference TRBV9 and TRBJ2-1, the complete variable domain reads DSGVTQTPKHLITATGQRVTLRCSPRSGDLSVYWYQQSLDQGLQFLIQYYNGEERAKGNILERFSAQQFPDLHSELNLSSLELGDSALYFCASGQGSSYNEQFFGPGTRLTVL.

The rearrangement joins TRBV30 to TRBJ2-2, with D possibly being TRBD1 (5 bases). Trimming took off 1 base at V and 4 bases at J, with 10 bases between the two ends. Germline CDR1 GTSNPN, CDR2 SVGIG (reference sequence). The CDR3 consists of 14 residues. The CDR3: CAWSGGRITGELFF. As DNA, the CDR3 is TGTGCCTGGAGTGGGGGCCGTATCACCGGGGAGCTGTTTTTT.

This clonotype was detected many times. J is TRBJ2-7 and V is TRBV18; unclear D gene. The CDR3 length is 13 residues. Trimming stripped 3 bases from V and 1 base from J, with 7 bases between. Per the germline V gene, CDR1 is KGHSH and CDR2 is LQKENI. CDR3 nucleotide sequence: TGTGCCAGCTCACCGGGGTCATCCTACGAGCAGTACTTC. Protein sequence: CASSPGSSYEQYF.

Only a few counts were recorded for this clonotype. The rearrangement uses TRBV2 and TRBJ1-3; weak D call: TRBD1 (5 bases). V lost 0 bases and J 0 bases, leaving 15 bases between the germline ends. This CDR3 is built from 18 residues. Germline assignment: CDR1 SNHLY and CDR2 FYNNEI. CDR3 nucleotides: TGTGCCAGCAGTGAAGCGGTGGGGGGGTGGACCTCTGGAAACACCATATATTTT. Translated, it gives CASSEAVGGWTSGNTIYF. Looking up the rest from reference TRBV2 and TRBJ1-3 gives the full variable domain: EPEVTQTPSHQVTQMGQEVILRCVPISNHLYFYWYRQILGQKVEFLVSFYNNEISEKSEIFDDQFSVERPDGSNFTLKIRSTKLEDSAMYFCASSEAVGGWTSGNTIYFGEGSWLTVV.

This clonotype was observed at least ten times. The J gene is TRBJ1-1, the V gene TRBV6-1, with 7 bases identical to TRBD1. The V segment lost 5 bases and the J segment 9 bases; nucleotides outside the gene matches: 9. This CDR3 comprises 13 residues. Per germline, CDR1 MNHNS and CDR2 SASEGT. The CDR3 DNA reads TGTGCCAGCAGTTCCCAGGGGGGGAGAAAAGCTTTCTTT. This sequence encodes CASSSQGGRKAFF.

This clonotype was found a few times. This chain uses TRBV6-4 with TRBJ2-2; D uncertain. V was trimmed by 6 bases and J by 4 bases, leaving 12 bases between them. Germline lookup yields CDR1 MRHNA and CDR2 SNTAGT. The CDR3 is 14 residues long. CDR3 loop: CASSIYPSTGELFF. The DNA of the CDR3 is TGTGCCAGCAGCATATACCCGAGCACCGGGGAGCTGTTTTTT.

As to this clonotype: The junction shows a germline mismatch at one end, possibly a read error. The chain employs TRBV18 and TRBJ1-5; D call uncertain. This CDR3 contains 15 residues. The germline V gene has CDR1 KGHSH and CDR2 LQKENI. The CDR3 reads CASSPREVSNQPQHF. Written as DNA, the CDR3 is TGTGCCAGCTCCCCACGGGAAGTAAGCAATCAGCCCCAGCATTTT.

The sample holds many counts of this clonotype. The CDR3 here is CASSSNPGAEKLFF. The CDR3 region has the DNA TGTGCCAGCAGTTCTAACCCCGGGGCCGAAAAACTGTTTTTT. V usage is TRBV28 and J usage is TRBJ1-4; maybe TRBD1 (5 bases). The germline V gene has CDR1 MDHEN and CDR2 SYDVKM. The CDR3 loop spans 14 amino acids. V was shortened by 4 bases and J by 8 bases, with 14 bases between the two germline ends.

The chain has TRBV12-3 or TRBV12-4 and TRBJ1-4; no reliable D call. This CDR3 is built from 12 residues. Trimming left V 8 bases short and J 5 bases short, with 9 bases between. The DNA of the CDR3 is TGTGCCAGCGGCCGGGCGAATGAAAAACTGTTTTTT. This codes for CASGRANEKLFF.

This clonotype was found many times. The chain carries TRBV7-9 and TRBJ1-2; D is ambiguous. This CDR3 has 13 residues. Per germline, CDR1 SEHNR and CDR2 FQNEAQ (reference sequence). V shed 4 bases and J shed 3 bases, with 9 bases lying between them. CDR3 residues: CASSSSTDYGYTF. CDR3 in DNA: TGTGCCAGCAGCTCCTCGACGGACTATGGCTACACCTTC.

This clonotype was found many times. The chain employs TRBV5-8 and TRBJ2-5; TRBD1 matches 7 bases. The V gene end was trimmed by 5 bases and the J gene end by 3 bases; junction bases not matched to a gene: 4. The germline gives CDR1 SGHTS, CDR2 YDEGEE. The CDR3 extends over 13 amino acids. For the CDR3, the DNA is TGTGCCAGCAGAAGGGACAGAAAAGAGACCCAGTACTTC. Residues: CASRRDRKETQYF. Filled out from reference TRBV5-8 and TRBJ2-5, the complete variable domain reads EAGVTQSPTHLIKTRGQQATLRCSPISGHTSVYWYQQALGLGLQFLLWYDEGEERNRGNFPPRFSGRQFPNYSSELNVNALELEDSALYLCASRRDRKETQYFGPGTRLLVL.

This clonotype was counted a few times. Mismatch with germline at one junction end may stem from a read error. The J gene is TRBJ2-7, the V gene TRBV27, with a weak D call TRBD1 (6 bases). Germline-derived CDR1 and CDR2 are MNHEY and SMNVEV (reference sequence). The CDR3 totals 14 residues. The CDR3 here is CAGRRTVGTGEQYF. The CDR3 nucleotides are TGTGCCGGCAGGAGGACAGTAGGGACCGGCGAGCAGTACTTC.

This clonotype has ten or more counts. This chain uses TRBV30 with TRBJ1-1; TRBD1 matches at 12 bases. Germline CDR1 GTSNPN, CDR2 SVGIG (reference sequence). J was trimmed by 4 bases and V by 5 bases; bases with no gene match: 2. The CDR3 runs 13 residues. The CDR3 spells CAWGTGGFTEAFF. In DNA form, the CDR3 reads TGTGCCTGGGGGACAGGGGGCTTCACTGAAGCTTTCTTT. Full variable domain (remainder filled in from reference TRBV30 and TRBJ1-1): SQTIHQWPATLVQPVGSPLSLECTVEGTSNPNLYWYRQAAGRGLQLLFYSVGIGQISSEVPQNLSASRPQDRQFILSSKKLLLSDSGFYLCAWGTGGFTEAFFGQGTRLTVV.

This clonotype was observed a handful of times. This chain links TRBV2 with TRBJ1-5; TRBD1 is a possible D gene (6 bases). The CDR3 runs to 15 residues. V gave up 6 bases and J gave up 2 bases, with 14 bases separating them. Per germline, CDR1 SNHLY and CDR2 FYNNEI. The CDR3 DNA is TGTGCCAGCAGGGCGTTGGGGGGCGGCAATCAGCCCCAGCATTTT. Translating it yields CASRALGGGNQPQHF.

This clonotype has a count of ten or more. The V call is TRBV28, the J call TRBJ2-7; D is perhaps TRBD2 (6 bases). Per germline, CDR1 MDHEN and CDR2 SYDVKM. V lost 4 bases and J lost 2, with 12 bases in between. The CDR3 is 14 residues long. CDR3 DNA: TGTGCCAGCAGTTATCCTTCGGGAGCCTACGAGCAGTACTTC. Its translation is CASSYPSGAYEQYF.

This clonotype showed up many times. The chain employs TRBV5-1 and TRBJ1-2, with D uncertain. The CDR3 consists of 13 residues. V lost 4 bases and J lost 8, with 15 bases in between. Germline V gene sequence: CDR1 SGHRS, CDR2 YFSETQ. The CDR3 protein is CASSKDGVDGYTF. In nucleotides, the CDR3 is TGCGCCAGCAGCAAGGACGGAGTGGACGGCTACACCTTC.

This clonotype has at least ten counts. This rearrangement joins TRBV11-2 to TRBJ2-5, with 8 positions matching TRBD1. The germline CDR1 and CDR2 sequences are SGHAT and FQNNGV. The CDR3 totals 14 residues. Trimming at V came to 5 bases and at J to 5 bases, leaving 7 bases not matched to a gene. The CDR3 protein is CASSDGQGRETQYF. The CDR3 region has the DNA TGTGCCAGCAGCGACGGACAGGGCCGGGAGACCCAGTACTTC.

This clonotype was detected a few times. The rearrangement uses TRBV29-1 and TRBJ2-2; D is unclear. Trimming took off 4 bases at V and 0 bases at J, with 6 bases between the two ends. The CDR3 totals 13 residues. Germline V gene data show CDR1 as SQVTM and CDR2 as ANQGSEA. The CDR3 DNA reads as TGCAGCGTTGGGGCAGCGAACACCGGGGAGCTGTTTTTT. This gives the protein CSVGAANTGELFF.

The sample holds a few counts of this clonotype. The gene calls are TRBV27 and TRBJ1-5; D unclear. Germline lookup yields CDR1 MNHEY and CDR2 SMNVEV (reference sequence). CDR3 length: 12 amino acids. V was cut by 5 bases and J by 4 bases, with 6 bases left in between. CDR3 amino acids: CASSLCNQPQHF. For the CDR3, the DNA is TGTGCCAGCAGTCTGTGTAATCAGCCCCAGCATTTT.

The CDR3 sequence: CASSIDGVREQFF. The CDR3 DNA reads as TGTGCCAGTAGTATTGACGGGGTTAGGGAGCAGTTCTTC. This sequence joins TRBV19 and TRBJ2-1; tentatively, D is TRBD2 (5 bases). The CDR3 is 13 residues long. The germline CDR1 and CDR2 sequences are LNHDA and SQIVND (reference sequence). V shed 3 bases and J shed 10 bases, with 13 bases lying between them.